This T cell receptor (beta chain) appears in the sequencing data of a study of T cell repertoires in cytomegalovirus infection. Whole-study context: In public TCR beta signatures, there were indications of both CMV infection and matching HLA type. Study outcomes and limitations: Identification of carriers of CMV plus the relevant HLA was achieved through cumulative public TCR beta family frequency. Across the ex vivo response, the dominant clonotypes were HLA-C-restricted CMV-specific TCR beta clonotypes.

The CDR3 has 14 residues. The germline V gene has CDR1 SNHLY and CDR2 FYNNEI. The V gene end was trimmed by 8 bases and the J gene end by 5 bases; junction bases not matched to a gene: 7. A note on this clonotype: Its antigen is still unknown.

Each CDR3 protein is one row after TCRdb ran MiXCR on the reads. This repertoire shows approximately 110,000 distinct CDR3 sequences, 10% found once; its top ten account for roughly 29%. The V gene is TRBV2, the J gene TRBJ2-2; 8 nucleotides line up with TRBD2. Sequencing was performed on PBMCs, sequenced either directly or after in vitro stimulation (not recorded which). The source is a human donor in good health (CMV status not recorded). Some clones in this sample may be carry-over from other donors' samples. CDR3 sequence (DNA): TGTGCCAGCGGAAGCGGGAGAGGGACCGGGGAGCTGTTTTTT. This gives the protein CASGSGRGTGELFF.